These T cell receptor beta chains were read from a single sample in a study of response to subunit inactivated influenza vaccine. Via MiXCR, TCRdb re-called the RT-PCR reads, giving one row per CDR3 protein. The sample records about 520,000 distinct CDR3 sequences, about 25% being singletons. The source material was CD4+ T cells sorted from PBMCs, sampled 5 days after vaccination. The receptor set was obtained from a man aged 50-60 years who received an inactivated influenza vaccine. CDR3s include the opening cysteine and the closing phenylalanine or tryptophan. A D gene is named only where the DNA matches it firmly. A row's size may be missing; if present it is once, few, many or a size class.

TRBJ2-2	TRBD1	NA	TRBV30	TGTGCCTGGACTGGGACAGGCGGACACGGGGAGCTGTTTTTT	CAWTGTGGHGELFF
TRBJ2-2	TRBD2	NA	TRBV7-2	TGTGCCAGCAGTTTAGTGACTAGCGACACCGGGGAGCTGTTTTTT	CASSLVTSDTGELFF
TRBJ2-5	NA	few	TRBV7-6	TGTGCCAGCAGCTTGAATACACCTGGGGGGCAAGAGACCCAGTACTTC	CASSLNTPGGQETQYF
TRBJ2-5	NA	few	TRBV5-5	TGTGCCAGCAGCTTGAACGGGGGTAAAGAGACCCAGTACTTC	CASSLNGGKETQYF
TRBJ2-5	TRBD2	NA	TRBV5-1	TGCGCCAGCAGCTCACCTACTAGCGGCCAAGAGACCCAGTACTTC	CASSSPTSGQETQYF
TRBJ2-2	NA	NA	TRBV24-1	TGTGCCACCAGTGATCCGAGCGGCGGGAACGGGGAGCTGTTTTTT	CATSDPSGGNGELFF
TRBJ2-5	NA	NA	TRBV29-1	TGCAGCGCCCTGGGGGTTCGGGGGAAAGAGACCCAGTACTTC	CSALGVRGKETQYF
TRBJ1-6	NA	NA	TRBV20-1	TGCAGTGCTAGTCTGCCGTTGAACTCACCCCTCCACTTT	CSASLPLNSPLHF
TRBJ2-3	TRBD1	NA	TRBV9	TGTGCCAGCAGCCTACGGACAGGATTCTCACCAGGCGGGACAGATACGCAGTATTTT	CASSLRTGFSPGGTDTQYF
TRBJ1-1	NA	NA	TRBV19	TGTGCCAGTAGTTTTAGCGGGGCCGGGGGAGTGAACACTGAAGCTTTCTTT	CASSFSGAGGVNTEAFF
TRBJ2-3	TRBD2	NA	TRBV20-1	TGCAGTGCACCCTCACTAGCGGGGGGCACAGATACGCAGTATTTT	CSAPSLAGGTDTQYF
TRBJ1-1	NA	NA	TRBV6-6	TGTGCCAGCAGTTATACAAGTAACACTGAAGCTTTCTTT	CASSYTSNTEAFF
TRBJ1-5	NA	NA	TRBV5-1	TGCGCCAGCAGCCCGACAGGAGATCAGCCCCAGCATTTT	CASSPTGDQPQHF
TRBJ1-2	NA	few	TRBV12-3/TRBV12-4	TGTGCCAGCAGTTTAGGGCGGCAAGGCTACACCTTC	CASSLGRQGYTF
TRBJ2-2	NA	many	TRBV6-2/TRBV6-3	TGTGCCAGCAGTTGGGACACCGGGGAGCTGTTTTTT	CASSWDTGELFF
TRBJ1-1	NA	few	TRBV4-2	TGTGCCAGCAGCCAAGATTGGGCAGGGCGCAACACTGAAGCTTTCTTT	CASSQDWAGRNTEAFF
TRBJ2-5	TRBD2	few	TRBV29-1	TGCAGCGTCCAGACTAGCGGGAGGGGAGAGACCCAGTACTTC	CSVQTSGRGETQYF
TRBJ2-7	NA	few	TRBV9	TGTGCCAGCAGCGAGGGAGTTGCCTACGAGCAGTACTTC	CASSEGVAYEQYF
TRBJ2-7	TRBD1	many	TRBV4-3	TGCGCCAGCAGCCAAGACGGACAGGGGGGCCCAAGCTCCTACGAGCAGTACTTC	CASSQDGQGGPSSYEQYF
TRBJ1-3	NA	few	TRBV12-3/TRBV12-4	TGTGCCAGCAGTTTGGTCCGACAGATCTCTGGAAACACCATATATTTT	CASSLVRQISGNTIYF
TRBJ2-7	NA	NA	TRBV7-2	TGTGCCAGCAGCTTAGACATATGGGGCCGGGGCGAGCAGTACTTC	CASSLDIWGRGEQYF
TRBJ1-2	NA	many	TRBV12-3/TRBV12-4	TGTGCCAGCAGTTTTCGACAGAGCTATGGCTACACCTTC	CASSFRQSYGYTF
TRBJ2-3	NA	few	TRBV29-1	TGCAGCGTTACCCTCTCCTATGGGGCAGATACGCAGTATTTT	CSVTLSYGADTQYF
TRBJ2-7	NA	few	TRBV29-1	TGCAGCGTCGCGCTCTCAGGGGGGAAGCAGTACTTC	CSVALSGGKQYF
TRBJ1-1	NA	NA	TRBV12-3/TRBV12-4	TGTGCCAGCAGAATAACAGGGAACACTGAAGCTTTCTTT	CASRITGNTEAFF
TRBJ2-3	NA	NA	TRBV29-1	TGCAGCGTTGCTGACGCCACCGGGACGAGGAGCACAGATACGCAGTATTTT	CSVADATGTRSTDTQYF
TRBJ1-6	TRBD1	few	TRBV7-8	TGTGCCAGCAGCTTAGCTTTTGGGACAGGGGCTTCACCCCTCCACTTT	CASSLAFGTGASPLHF
TRBJ2-3	NA	NA	TRBV20-1	TGCAGTGCTAGCCCGGGGTACCCTATGACCACAGATACGCAGTATTTT	CSASPGYPMTTDTQYF
TRBJ2-1	NA	many	TRBV11-2	TGTGCCAGCTCGGGGCTGGAAAGTAGGTATGAGCAGTTCTTC	CASSGLESRYEQFF
TRBJ2-2	NA	NA	TRBV6-1	TGTGCCAGCAGCCTTGACGGTTGGGGGACGGTTAACACCGGGGAGCTGTTTTTT	CASSLDGWGTVNTGELFF
TRBJ2-1	TRBD2	NA	TRBV5-1	TGCGCCAGCAGAAAGGGCGGGAGGGCCTTCTACAATGAGCAGTTCTTC	CASRKGGRAFYNEQFF
TRBJ2-2	NA	NA	TRBV10-3	TGTGCCATCCGGGGCGCGCCGGACACCGGGGAGCTGTTTTTT	CAIRGAPDTGELFF
TRBJ2-5	NA	NA	TRBV20-1	TGCAGTGCTCCGCCTTTAAAAGAGACCCAGTACTTC	CSAPPLKETQYF
TRBJ2-3	NA	few	TRBV29-1	TGCAGCGTTGACAACAGGCTCTTATCCACAGATACGCAGTATTTT	CSVDNRLLSTDTQYF
TRBJ2-7	NA	many	TRBV9	TGTGCCAGCAGTTTAGGGACGGAGACCTACGAGCAGTACTTC	CASSLGTETYEQYF
TRBJ2-2	TRBD1	few	TRBV6-1	TGTGCCAGCAGAGAACAGGACAGGGGACTCTACGGGGAGCTGTTTTTT	CASREQDRGLYGELFF
TRBJ2-1	TRBD2	NA	TRBV7-3	TGTGCCAGCAGCCTATCCTGGACTAGCGGGTTCAATGAGCAGTTCTTC	CASSLSWTSGFNEQFF
TRBJ2-7	TRBD2	few	TRBV7-2	TGTGCCAGCAGCTTAGTAGGGACTAGCGACAGCTACGAGCAGTACTTC	CASSLVGTSDSYEQYF
TRBJ2-5	NA	NA	TRBV5-6	TGTGCCAGCAGCTTGGACCCGGGCTCGGGGGAGACCCAGTACTTC	CASSLDPGSGETQYF
TRBJ1-1	TRBD1	NA	TRBV7-9	TGTGCCAGCAGCATGACAGGGGGGTCGAACACTGAAGCTTTCTTT	CASSMTGGSNTEAFF
TRBJ2-7	NA	NA	TRBV20-1	TGCAGTGCTAGGAGGGACGCAACCTACGAGCAGTACTTC	CSARRDATYEQYF
TRBJ1-2	NA	NA	TRBV6-8	TGTGCCAGCAGGTGGACCGCATGTGGCTACACCTTC	CASRWTACGYTF
TRBJ2-1	NA	NA	TRBV4-1	TGCGCCAGCAGCCACGCCCGGGGCTGGTCCTACAATGAGCAGTTCTTC	CASSHARGWSYNEQFF
TRBJ2-3	NA	NA	TRBV4-2	TGTGCCAGCAGCCAAGACGGTGCAGATACGCAGTATTTT	CASSQDGADTQYF
TRBJ2-2	NA	NA	TRBV27	TGTGCCAGCCGCATCTACGGGGAGCTGTTTTTT	CASRIYGELFF
TRBJ2-7	TRBD2	few	TRBV6-5	TGTGCCAGCAGTTCTTTTAGCGGGGGGTACGAGCAGTACTTC	CASSSFSGGYEQYF